This T cell receptor beta chain is drawn from a study of T-cell reconstitution after alpha-beta-depleted transplantation in children. There are 14 residues in the CDR3. The V and J ends lost 0 bases and 5 bases, in that order; junction bases with no gene match: 1. Germline lookup yields CDR1 SGDLS and CDR2 YYNGEE. This clonotype was observed a handful of times. This sample's TCRbeta library carried unique molecular identifier barcodes. A single record per CDR3 protein comes from TCRdb applying MiXCR to the PCR reads. The sample lists around 250,000 distinct CDR3 sequences, 25% seen once, with less than 3.5% in the top ten.

This clonotype originated in a girl aged 2-10 years with Fanconi anemia, due to receive a stem cell transplant. The chain has TRBV9 and TRBJ2-2; 7 nucleotides line up with TRBD2. The sample here was PBMCs, taken before TCRalphabeta/CD19-depleted stem cell transplant. For the CDR3, the DNA is TGTGCCAGCAGCGTAGCGGGAGGAACCGGGGAGCTGTTTTTT. It specifies CASSVAGGTGELFF.